These 32 T cell receptor beta chains were sequenced from one sample in a study of T cell repertoires in cytomegalovirus infection. TCRdb re-called the reads through MiXCR, storing one row per CDR3 protein. Here the sample spans 200,000 or so distinct CDR3 sequences, approximately 30% being singletons. Sequencing was done on a sample of PBMCs. These receptors originate from a human donor in good health (CMV status not recorded). Some clones in this sample may be carry-over from other donors' samples.

In its sample, this clonotype was seen many times. The chain combines TRBV7-2 with TRBJ1-5; no reliable D call. The CDR3 is 14 amino acids. Trimming removed 1 base from V and 6 bases from J, with 10 bases in between. Germline CDR1 and CDR2: SGHTA and FQGNSA. The CDR3, as DNA: TGTGCCAGCAGCTTAGACGCGGCCGGTCAGCCCCAGCATTTT. It translates to CASSLDAAGQPQHF.

This clonotype has a handful of counts. The V gene is TRBV7-2, the J gene TRBJ2-1; 12 bases line up with TRBD2. V dropped 6 bases and J dropped 9; count of bases not matched to a gene: 6. Germline CDR1 SGHTA, CDR2 FQGNSA. CDR3 length: 14 residues. Here the CDR3 DNA reads TGTGCCAGCAGGGCTAGCGGGGGGGCGGGTGAGCAGTTCTTC. Its translation is CASRASGGAGEQFF.

The rearrangement joins TRBV2 to TRBJ2-2; TRBD1 might be the D (6 bases). V lost 6 bases to trimming and J lost 0 bases, with 14 bases between them. The V gene's germline CDR1 is SNHLY and CDR2 FYNNEI. The CDR3 has 16 residues. The DNA for the CDR3 is TGTGCCAGCAGGGCCAGGACAGCCTCGAACACCGGGGAGCTGTTTTTT. It codes for CASRARTASNTGELFF.

The chain uses TRBV7-9 and TRBJ1-4; maybe TRBD1 (6 bases). Germline loops: CDR1 SEHNR, CDR2 FQNEAQ (reference sequence). Trimming stripped 2 bases from V and 2 bases from J, with 18 bases between. The CDR3 runs to 18 residues. The CDR3 sequence is CASSLSVPGDGTNEKLFF. The DNA of the CDR3 is TGTGCCAGCAGCTTATCGGTTCCAGGGGATGGGACTAATGAAAAACTGTTTTTT.

Many counts were recorded for this clonotype. The CDR3 here is CASSLVGPLSYEQYF. CDR3 bases: TGTGCCAGCAGTTTAGTGGGCCCCCTCTCCTACGAGCAGTACTTC. The rearrangement uses TRBV12-3 or TRBV12-4 and TRBJ2-7; D remains unclear. V was cut by 1 base and J by 0 bases, with 10 bases left in between. The CDR3 spans 15 residues.

This chain connects TRBV6-8 to TRBJ1-1, with a weak D call TRBD1 (5 bases). The germline CDR1 and CDR2 sequences are MNHGY and SAAAGT. The V end was cut by 0 bases, the J end by 3 bases, with 8 bases between. The CDR3 length is 14 residues. The CDR3 region has the DNA TGTGCCAGCAGTTACTCGGGGGTAGACACTGAAGCTTTCTTT. Residues: CASSYSGVDTEAFF.

This clonotype came up many times. The genes are TRBV7-9 and TRBJ2-1; D uncertain. Germline V gene lookup returns CDR1 SEHNR and CDR2 FQNEAQ (reference sequence). The CDR3 extends over 16 amino acids. The V and J ends lost 1 base and 3 bases respectively, with 13 bases between them. CDR3 DNA: TGTGCCAGCAGCTTAGAAGGCCCTAGAGACTACAATGAGCAGTTCTTC. The encoded protein is CASSLEGPRDYNEQFF.

CDR3 protein: CASSQGRVEKLFF. CDR3 DNA: TGTGCCAGCAGCCAAGGGCGGGTGGAAAAACTGTTTTTT. V gene TRBV4-2 combines with J gene TRBJ1-4; the D is unclear. CDR1 and CDR2 (germline): LGHNA, YNFKEQ. This CDR3 is built from 13 residues. V gave up 1 base and J gave up 8 bases, with 8 bases separating them.

This clonotype was counted at least ten times. The V and J genes are TRBV7-2 and TRBJ1-2; 10 bases match TRBD1. Germline V gene sequence: CDR1 SGHTA, CDR2 FQGNSA. The CDR3 has 18 residues. After removal of 0 bases from V and 8 bases from J, the junction contained 15 bases not matched to a gene. The CDR3 region is CASSLAHPSGTGVDGYTF. CDR3 nucleotide sequence: TGTGCCAGCAGCTTAGCCCACCCCTCCGGGACAGGGGTAGACGGCTACACCTTC.

Ten or more counts support this clonotype. This chain links TRBV7-2 with TRBJ2-1; D remains ambiguous. This CDR3 spans 17 amino acids. Germline V CDR1 and CDR2: SGHTA, FQGNSA. V was shortened by 5 bases and J by 0 bases, with 17 bases between the two germline ends. The CDR3 reads CASSTPNPRVSYNEQFF. The CDR3 bases are TGTGCCAGCAGCACTCCCAACCCACGCGTCTCCTACAATGAGCAGTTCTTC.

The chain employs TRBV3-1 and TRBJ2-2; D is uncertain. The V end was cut by 0 bases, the J end by 4 bases, with 3 bases between. CDR1 and CDR2 from the germline V gene are LGHDT and YNNKEL (reference sequence). This CDR3 contains 13 residues. CDR3 protein: CASSQDPTGELFF. The CDR3, as DNA: TGTGCCAGCAGCCAAGATCCCACCGGGGAGCTGTTTTTT.

The chain couples TRBV2 to TRBJ2-3, with TRBD1 identical over 9 bases. The CDR3 loop spans 16 amino acids. The germline V gene encodes CDR1 SNHLY and CDR2 FYNNEI. Trimming at V came to 4 bases and at J to 3 bases, leaving 8 bases not matched to a gene. The chain's CDR3 is CASSAGTGISTDTQYF. Here the CDR3 DNA reads TGTGCCAGCAGTGCCGGGACAGGGATATCAACAGATACGCAGTATTTT. The full variable domain, with the rest looked up from reference TRBV2 and TRBJ2-3, is EPEVTQTPSHQVTQMGQEVILRCVPISNHLYFYWYRQILGQKVEFLVSFYNNEISEKSEIFDDQFSVERPDGSNFTLKIRSTKLEDSAMYFCASSAGTGISTDTQYFGPGTRLTVL.

The chain recombines TRBV27 with TRBJ2-7, with TRBD2 identical over 8 bases. Germline V gene lookup returns CDR1 MNHEY and CDR2 SMNVEV (reference sequence). The CDR3 has 15 amino acids. With 7 bases clipped from V and 3 bases from J, the junction kept 11 bases outside the gene matches. The DNA for the CDR3 is TGTGCCAGCACTTCTGGAGCGGGGGAGCTCTACGAGCAGTACTTC. Protein product: CASTSGAGELYEQYF.

This clonotype has just a few counts. The rearrangement links TRBV7-9 to TRBJ1-1; maybe TRBD1 (5 bases). The V gene's germline CDR1 is SEHNR and CDR2 FQNEAQ (reference sequence). This CDR3 has 15 amino acids. Trimming removed 3 bases from V and 1 base from J, with 12 bases in between. CDR3: CASSFLQDRNTEAFF. The CDR3 region has the DNA TGTGCCAGCAGCTTCTTACAGGATAGGAACACTGAAGCTTTCTTT.

This chain joins TRBV28 and TRBJ1-1; D is undetermined. Trimming shortened V by 6 bases and J by 7 bases, and 15 bases separated the two germline ends. Germline CDR1 and CDR2: MDHEN and SYDVKM. The CDR3 is 13 residues long. As DNA, the CDR3 is TGTGCCAGCAGGCTAGGGAGCTCCCTTGAAGCTTTCTTT. This sequence encodes CASRLGSSLEAFF.

There are a few counts of this clonotype. The chain joins TRBV6-2 or TRBV6-3 to TRBJ1-1; the match to TRBD1 covers 10 bases. The CDR3 covers 19 residues. Germline V CDR1 and CDR2: MNHEY, SVGEGT. The V segment lost 6 bases and the J segment 4 bases; nucleotides outside the gene matches: 20. CDR3 loop: CASSLGQGGYEGRFTEAFF. The CDR3 DNA is TGTGCCAGCAGCCTCGGACAGGGGGGATATGAGGGAAGATTCACTGAAGCTTTCTTT.

The V call is TRBV6-2 or TRBV6-3, the J call TRBJ1-5; D is ambiguous. From germline, CDR1 is MNHEY and CDR2 SVGEGT. The CDR3 contains 13 residues. V was shortened by 2 bases and J by 10 bases, with 12 bases between the two germline ends. CDR3 sequence: CASSYKEGAPQHF. The CDR3 DNA reads TGTGCCAGCAGTTACAAAGAGGGCGCTCCCCAGCATTTT.

This rearrangement joins TRBV7-8 to TRBJ1-4, with D hard to call. Germline-derived CDR1 and CDR2 are SGHVS and FQNEAQ. V was cut by 5 bases and J by 8 bases, with 12 bases left in between. This CDR3 spans 13 amino acids. The chain's CDR3 is CASSPGPREKLFF. In DNA form, the CDR3 reads TGTGCCAGCAGCCCCGGACCCAGGGAAAAACTGTTTTTT.

The V and J genes are TRBV30 and TRBJ1-3; the D is unclear. Trimming left V 0 bases short and J 8 bases short, with 11 bases between. The CDR3 extends over 13 amino acids. The V gene's germline CDR1 is GTSNPN and CDR2 SVGIG (reference sequence). The CDR3 bases are TGTGCCTGGAGTGTCCTGGAGGGTGACACCATATATTTT. Protein product: CAWSVLEGDTIYF.

Here the CDR3 reads CASSQEPGVGTEAFF. As DNA, the CDR3 is TGCGCCAGCAGCCAAGAACCAGGGGTAGGGACTGAAGCTTTCTTT. The rearrangement links TRBV4-3 to TRBJ1-1, with D perhaps matching TRBD1 (6 bases). The germline V gene encodes CDR1 LGHNA and CDR2 YSLEER. The CDR3 is 15 residues long. V lost 0 bases and J 5 bases, leaving 13 bases between the germline ends.

The genes are TRBV19 and TRBJ2-3; unclear D gene. CDR1 and CDR2 from the germline V gene are LNHDA and SQIVND (reference sequence). Trimming pared 5 bases from V and 0 bases from J, leaving 12 bases between. CDR3 length: 15 residues. The CDR3 coding sequence is TGTGCCAGTAGTCAGCGAGCGATTAGCACAGATACGCAGTATTTT. Amino acid sequence: CASSQRAISTDTQYF.

V and J are TRBV2 and TRBJ2-3, with TRBD2 identical over 13 bases. CDR1 SNHLY and CDR2 FYNNEI come from the germline V gene. The CDR3 consists of 13 residues. Germline trimming cut 8 bases from V and 4 bases from J; bases unmatched to any gene: 0. The CDR3 DNA reads as TGTGCCAGCGGACTAGCGGGGGCAGATACGCAGTATTTT. Translated: CASGLAGADTQYF.

This clonotype was detected once. The chain has TRBV2 and TRBJ2-5, with 15 bases lining up with TRBD2. The J segment lost 6 bases and the V segment lost 8 bases, leaving 16 bases of the junction unmatched. Germline V gene lookup returns CDR1 SNHLY and CDR2 FYNNEI. The CDR3 sequence is 18 residues long. CDR3 in DNA: TGTGCCAGCTACCCCCGGACTAGCGGGGGGGCCGTCGTACAGACCCAGTACTTC. It translates to CASYPRTSGGAVVQTQYF.

The chain uses TRBV7-8 and TRBJ2-1, with 7 bases aligning to TRBD2. The CDR3 runs 15 residues. The germline gives CDR1 SGHVS, CDR2 FQNEAQ. Unmatched junction bases numbered 10, after V lost 5 bases and J lost 6 bases. The CDR3 DNA reads as TGTGCCAGCAGCGATCGGGGGGTAGCGAGCAATGAGCAGTTCTTC. Translating it yields CASSDRGVASNEQFF.

There are a few counts of this clonotype. The chain combines TRBV19 with TRBJ2-7; tentative D call: TRBD1 (5 bases). Trimming removed 3 bases at V and 5 bases at J, with 11 bases between. Germline V CDR1 and CDR2: LNHDA, SQIVND (reference sequence). This CDR3 has 13 amino acids. CDR3 nucleotides: TGTGCCAGTAGTATTGGCAGGGTCGACGAGCAGTACTTC. Translating it yields CASSIGRVDEQYF.

V usage is TRBV4-3 and J usage is TRBJ1-1; D is ambiguous. In germline, CDR1 is LGHNA, CDR2 YSLEER. V gave up 1 base and J gave up 10 bases, with 13 bases separating them. The CDR3 runs 13 residues. The DNA of the CDR3 is TGCGCCAGCAGCCAAGCCGGGGTTCGGGGAGCTTTCTTT. It is translated as CASSQAGVRGAFF.

V usage is TRBV2 and J usage is TRBJ1-2; D is perhaps TRBD1 (5 bases). CDR3 length: 15 amino acids. The germline CDR1 and CDR2 sequences are SNHLY and FYNNEI. The ends were cut back, 7 bases at V and 2 bases at J, with 17 bases in the middle. The CDR3 sequence is CASKRGRESNYGYTF. For the CDR3, the DNA is TGTGCCAGCAAACGGGGCAGGGAGAGCAACTATGGCTACACCTTC.

There are a few counts of this clonotype. The genes are TRBV2 and TRBJ1-2; 7 positions agree with TRBD1. Germline CDR1 is SNHLY and CDR2 is FYNNEI. V lost 7 bases, J lost 3 bases, and 11 bases stayed unmatched. The CDR3 has 15 residues. As DNA, the CDR3 is TGTGCCAGCACCCCCTCGAGGGGGCGCGACTATGGCTACACCTTC. Encoded protein: CASTPSRGRDYGYTF.

The sample holds a few counts of this clonotype. J is TRBJ2-7 and V is TRBV10-3; a possible D gene is TRBD2 (6 bases). Trimming left V 2 bases short and J 6 bases short, with 14 bases between. This CDR3 has 14 amino acids. CDR1 and CDR2 from the germline V gene are ENHRY and SYGVKD. The CDR3 spells CAISEGFGSGEQYF. CDR3 sequence (DNA): TGTGCCATCAGTGAGGGATTCGGGAGCGGCGAGCAGTACTTC.

Concerning this clonotype itself: Lacking the conserved final phenylalanine or tryptophan, this CDR3 likely reflects a read error. The J gene is TRBJ2-1, the V gene TRBV7-4; D remains unclear. The CDR3 length is 13 residues. The germline V gene encodes CDR1 SGHVT and CDR2 SQSDAQ. Trimming took off 5 bases at V and 5 bases at J, with 10 bases between the two ends. DNA for the CDR3: TGTGCCAGCAGCCCCCTTTACGACAATGAGCAGTTCGTC. Its translation is CASSPLYDNEQFV.

This clonotype was counted many times. The V call is TRBV7-8, the J call TRBJ2-2; TRBD1 aligns across 7 bases. Germline V gene data show CDR1 as SGHVS and CDR2 as FQNEAQ. V lost 4 bases and J lost 4; bases outside the gene matches: 6. This CDR3 is built from 15 residues. The CDR3 here is CASSSDRVATGELFF. The CDR3 coding sequence is TGTGCCAGCAGCTCAGACAGGGTAGCCACCGGGGAGCTGTTTTTT.

The CDR3 DNA is TGTGCCAGCAGCTCGAAAAATGTGATCGGGAAAGAGACCCAGTACTTC. This sequence encodes CASSSKNVIGKETQYF. This sequence joins TRBV7-6 and TRBJ2-5; D perhaps matches TRBD2 (5 bases). Germline assignment: CDR1 SGHVS and CDR2 FNYEAQ. The CDR3 runs 16 residues. Trimming removed 4 bases from V and 3 bases from J, with 18 bases in between. The full variable domain, rest sourced from reference TRBV7-6 and TRBJ2-5, is GAGVSQSPRYKVTKRGQDVALRCDPISGHVSLYWYRQALGQGPEFLTYFNYEAQQDKSGLPNDRFSAERPEGSISTLTIQRTEQRDSAMYRCASSSKNVIGKETQYFGPGTRLLVL.